There are many counts of the clone carrying this T cell receptor (beta chain). The data were obtained in a study of neurological immune-mediated disorders. V gave up 6 bases and J gave up 11 bases; unmatched junction bases: 5. The germline V gene has CDR1 SEHNR and CDR2 FQNEAQ (reference sequence). The CDR3 covers 12 residues. The authors obtained over 200 million TCR-beta sequences from 15-18 subjects per sequencing run. MiXCR was run by TCRdb on the 5' RACE reads, yielding one entry per CDR3 protein. This sample has more than 45,000 distinct CDR3 sequences, with over 4% found just once. This chain links TRBV7-9 with TRBJ1-1; 11 bases fit TRBD1. The sequence came from a man in his fifties or sixties with multiple sclerosis. Sequenced: PBMCs. This chain's CDR3 is CASRPGQGGAFF. The DNA of the CDR3 is TGTGCCAGCAGACCGGGACAGGGGGGGGCTTTCTTT.